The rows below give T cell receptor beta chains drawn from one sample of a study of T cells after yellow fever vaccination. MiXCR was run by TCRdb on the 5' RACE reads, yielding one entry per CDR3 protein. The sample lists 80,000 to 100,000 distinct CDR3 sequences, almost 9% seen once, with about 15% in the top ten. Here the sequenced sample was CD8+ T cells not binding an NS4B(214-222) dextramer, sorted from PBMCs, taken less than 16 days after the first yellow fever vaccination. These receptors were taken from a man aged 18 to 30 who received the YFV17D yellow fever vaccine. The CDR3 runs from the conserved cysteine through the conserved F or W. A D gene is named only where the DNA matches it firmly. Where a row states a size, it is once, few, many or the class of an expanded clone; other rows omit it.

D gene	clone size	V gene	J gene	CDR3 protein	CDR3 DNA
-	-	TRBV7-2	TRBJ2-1	CASSLDGSPYNEQFF	TGTGCCAGCAGCTTAGACGGGAGCCCCTACAATGAGCAGTTCTTC
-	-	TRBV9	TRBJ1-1	CASSVGGSQITEAFF	TGTGCCAGCAGCGTAGGGGGCAGCCAAATCACTGAAGCTTTCTTT
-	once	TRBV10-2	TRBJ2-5	CASKSVYPPQYF	TGCGCCAGCAAGTCAGTTTATCCTCCCCAGTACTTC
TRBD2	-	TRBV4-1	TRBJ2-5	CASSPYPPALAAQETQYF	TGCGCCAGCAGCCCCTACCCCCCCGCTCTAGCGGCCCAAGAGACCCAGTACTTC
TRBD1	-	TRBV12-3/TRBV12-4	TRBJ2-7	CASSAGTGDYEQYF	TGTGCCAGCAGTGCCGGGACAGGGGACTACGAGCAGTACTTC
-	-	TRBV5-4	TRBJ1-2	CASSSLGREDYGYTF	TGTGCCAGCAGCTCTCTGGGCAGGGAAGACTATGGCTACACCTTC
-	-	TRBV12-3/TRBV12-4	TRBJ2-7	CASSLGDRPDEQYF	TGTGCCAGCAGCCTAGGTGACAGGCCCGACGAGCAGTACTTC
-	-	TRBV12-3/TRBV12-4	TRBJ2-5	CGTEAGETQYF	TGTGGAACCGAGGCGGGGGAGACCCAGTACTTC
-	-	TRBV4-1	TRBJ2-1	CASSRPGFNEQFF	TGCGCCAGCAGCCGGCCTGGATTTAATGAGCAGTTCTTC
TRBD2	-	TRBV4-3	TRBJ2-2	CASSQGLAVNTGELFF	TGCGCCAGCAGCCAAGGACTAGCGGTGAACACCGGGGAGCTGTTTTTT
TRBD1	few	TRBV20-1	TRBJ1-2	CSAKGQGADYGYTF	TGCAGTGCTAAGGGACAGGGGGCTGACTATGGCTACACCTTC
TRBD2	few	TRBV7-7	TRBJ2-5	CASSKGLAGELTQETQYF	TGTGCCAGCAGCAAAGGACTAGCGGGGGAGCTAACACAAGAGACCCAGTACTTC
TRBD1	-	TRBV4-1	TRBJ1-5	CASSQLTGSNQPQHF	TGCGCCAGCAGCCAGTTGACAGGGAGCAATCAGCCCCAGCATTTT
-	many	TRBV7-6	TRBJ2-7	CASSSTSTYEQYF	TGTGCCAGCAGCTCGACATCAACCTACGAGCAGTACTTC
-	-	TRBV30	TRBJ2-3	CAWSVGYSRRPLDTQYF	TGTGCCTGGAGTGTAGGGTATTCGCGGCGGCCTTTGGATACGCAGTATTTT
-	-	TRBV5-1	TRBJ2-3	CASSLVSAVGTDTQYF	TGCGCCAGCAGCTTGGTTTCTGCCGTTGGCACAGATACGCAGTATTTT
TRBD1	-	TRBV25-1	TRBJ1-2	CASSGSLAGTVNYGYTF	TGTGCCAGCAGTGGATCGTTAGCCGGGACAGTCAACTATGGCTACACCTTC
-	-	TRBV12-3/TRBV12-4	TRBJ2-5	CASSLRTVKGETQYF	TGTGCCAGCAGTTTACGGACCGTAAAGGGAGAGACCCAGTACTTC
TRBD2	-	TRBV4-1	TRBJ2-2	CASSRRAGANTGELFF	TGCGCCAGCAGCCGTCGTGCGGGGGCGAACACCGGGGAGCTGTTTTTT
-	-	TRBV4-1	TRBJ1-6	CASSQFGGNDNSPLHF	TGCGCCAGCAGCCAATTTGGTGGAAATGATAATTCACCCCTCCACTTT
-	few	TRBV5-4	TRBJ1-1	CASRGSETYTEAFF	TGTGCCAGCAGGGGATCTGAGACGTACACTGAAGCTTTCTTT
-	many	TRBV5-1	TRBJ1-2	CASSSRDTFYGYTF	TGCGCCAGCAGCTCCCGGGACACCTTCTATGGCTACACCTTC
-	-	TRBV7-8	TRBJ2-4	CASSLAGQRPGGTAKNIQYF	TGTGCCAGCAGCTTAGCGGGGCAGCGACCCGGGGGCACAGCCAAAAACATTCAGTACTTC
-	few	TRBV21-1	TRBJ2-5	CASRRDGETQYF	TGTGCCAGCAGACGAGACGGAGAGACCCAGTACTTC
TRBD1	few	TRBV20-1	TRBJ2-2	CSAREDGTANTGELFF	TGCAGTGCTAGAGAGGATGGGACAGCGAACACCGGGGAGCTGTTTTTT
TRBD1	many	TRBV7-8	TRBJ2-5	CASSLPGQAPSGTQYF	TGTGCCAGCAGCTTACCGGGACAGGCCCCGAGCGGGACCCAGTACTTC
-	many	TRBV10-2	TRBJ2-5	CASSDGIGQTQYF	TGCGCCAGCAGTGATGGTATCGGGCAGACCCAGTACTTC
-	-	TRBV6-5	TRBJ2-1	CASSYSGGQNEQFF	TGTGCCAGCAGTTACTCGGGGGGGCAGAATGAGCAGTTCTTC
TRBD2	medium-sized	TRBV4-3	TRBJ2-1	CASSQETSGGYNEQFF	TGCGCCAGCAGCCAAGAAACTAGCGGGGGGTACAATGAGCAGTTCTTC
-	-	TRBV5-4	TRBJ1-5	CASSPDGDQPQHF	TGTGCCAGCAGTCCGGACGGGGATCAGCCCCAGCATTTT
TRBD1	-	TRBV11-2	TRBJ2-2	CASSQSGTGETGELFF	TGTGCCAGCAGCCAAAGCGGGACAGGGGAGACCGGGGAGCTGTTTTTT
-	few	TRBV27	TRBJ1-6	CASSVLQTGSPLHF	TGTGCCAGCAGTGTCTTACAGACTGGATCACCCCTCCACTTT
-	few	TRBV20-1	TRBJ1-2	CSAVTNYGYTF	TGCAGTGCAGTGACCAACTATGGCTACACCTTC
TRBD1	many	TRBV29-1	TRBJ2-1	CSVEEPLDRATYNEQFF	TGCAGCGTTGAAGAACCCCTGGACAGGGCGACCTACAATGAGCAGTTCTTC
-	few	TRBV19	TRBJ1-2	CASSGHHGYTF	TGTGCCAGTAGTGGACACCATGGCTACACCTTC
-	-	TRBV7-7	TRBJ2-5	CASSLAFNRAGETQYF	TGTGCCAGCAGCTTAGCTTTTAACAGGGCGGGAGAGACCCAGTACTTC
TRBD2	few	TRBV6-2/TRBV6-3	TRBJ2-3	CASSYTNWLAGGTSTDTQYF	TGTGCCAGCAGTTACACCAATTGGCTAGCGGGGGGCACGAGCACAGATACGCAGTATTTT
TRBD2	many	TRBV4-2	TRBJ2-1	CASSQESAILAGGGSEQFF	TGTGCCAGCAGCCAAGAGTCGGCCATACTAGCGGGGGGAGGTAGTGAGCAGTTCTTC
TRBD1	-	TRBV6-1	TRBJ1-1	CASSEGQGPTEAFF	TGTGCCAGCAGTGAAGGACAGGGGCCAACTGAAGCTTTCTTT
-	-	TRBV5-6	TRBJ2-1	CASSLPGKNEQFF	TGTGCCAGCAGCTTGCCCGGGAAGAATGAGCAGTTCTTC
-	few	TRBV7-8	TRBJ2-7	CASSIQARSYEQYF	TGTGCCAGCAGCATACAGGCCCGCTCCTACGAGCAGTACTTC
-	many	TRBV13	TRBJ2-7	CASSLEKNEQYF	TGTGCCAGCAGCTTAGAGAAAAACGAGCAGTACTTC
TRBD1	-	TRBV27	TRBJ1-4	CASSVHRDRVGKLFF	TGTGCCAGCAGTGTCCACCGGGACAGGGTCGGAAAACTGTTTTTT
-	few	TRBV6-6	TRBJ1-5	CASTPQGSGPQHF	TGTGCCAGCACGCCCCAGGGGTCGGGGCCCCAGCATTTT
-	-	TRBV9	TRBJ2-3	CASSVVEGGGDTQYF	TGTGCCAGCAGCGTAGTAGAAGGGGGGGGAGATACGCAGTATTTT
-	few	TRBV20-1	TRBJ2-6	CSASRTGISGANVLTF	TGCAGTGCCAGCCGAACAGGTATCTCTGGGGCCAACGTCCTGACTTTC
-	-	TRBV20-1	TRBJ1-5	CSATLAPGWGQPQHF	TGCAGTGCTACCCTCGCCCCAGGGTGGGGTCAGCCCCAGCATTTT
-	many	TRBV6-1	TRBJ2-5	CASSEYVGGSGPQETQYF	TGTGCCAGCAGTGAATACGTCGGGGGCTCGGGGCCCCAAGAGACCCAGTACTTC
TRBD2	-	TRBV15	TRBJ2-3	CATSSELAGGRDTQYF	TGTGCCACCAGCAGCGAGCTAGCGGGGGGGCGGGATACGCAGTATTTT
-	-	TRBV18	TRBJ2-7	CASSPPVRDQGSEQYF	TGTGCCAGCTCACCACCGGTAAGAGACCAGGGTAGCGAGCAGTACTTC
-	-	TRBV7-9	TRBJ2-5	CASSRSGRALSRTQYF	TGTGCCAGCAGTCGCTCTGGCAGGGCACTCTCGAGGACCCAGTACTTC
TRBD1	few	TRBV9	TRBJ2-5	CASSVGDRSWETQYF	TGTGCCAGCAGCGTAGGGGACAGATCATGGGAGACCCAGTACTTC
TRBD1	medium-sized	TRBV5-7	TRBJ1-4	CASSLQGQGLFGTNEKLFF	TGTGCCAGCAGCTTGCAAGGACAGGGGCTCTTCGGCACTAATGAAAAACTGTTTTTT